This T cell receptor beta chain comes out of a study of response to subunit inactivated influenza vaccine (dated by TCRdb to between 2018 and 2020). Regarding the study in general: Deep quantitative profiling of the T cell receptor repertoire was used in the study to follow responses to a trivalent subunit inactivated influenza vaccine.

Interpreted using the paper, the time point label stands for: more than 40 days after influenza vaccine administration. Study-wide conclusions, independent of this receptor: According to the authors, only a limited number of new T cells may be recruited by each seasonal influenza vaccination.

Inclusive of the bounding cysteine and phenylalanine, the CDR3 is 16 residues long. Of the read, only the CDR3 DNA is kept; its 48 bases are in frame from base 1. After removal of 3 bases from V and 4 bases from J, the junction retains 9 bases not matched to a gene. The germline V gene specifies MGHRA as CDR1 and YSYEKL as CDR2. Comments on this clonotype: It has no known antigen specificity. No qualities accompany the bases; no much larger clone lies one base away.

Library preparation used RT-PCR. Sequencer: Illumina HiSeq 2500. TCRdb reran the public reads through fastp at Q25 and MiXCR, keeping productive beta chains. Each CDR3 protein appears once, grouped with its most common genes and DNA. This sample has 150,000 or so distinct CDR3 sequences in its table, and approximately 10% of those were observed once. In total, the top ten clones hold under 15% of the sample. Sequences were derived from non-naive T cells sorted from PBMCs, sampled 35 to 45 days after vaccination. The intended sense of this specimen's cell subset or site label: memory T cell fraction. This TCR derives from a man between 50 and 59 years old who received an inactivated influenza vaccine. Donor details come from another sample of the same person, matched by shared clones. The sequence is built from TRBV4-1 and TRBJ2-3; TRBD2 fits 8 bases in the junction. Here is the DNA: TGCGCCAGCAGCCATGGGGCGTTACTAGCGGCAGATACGCAGTATTTT. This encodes CASSHGALLAADTQYF.